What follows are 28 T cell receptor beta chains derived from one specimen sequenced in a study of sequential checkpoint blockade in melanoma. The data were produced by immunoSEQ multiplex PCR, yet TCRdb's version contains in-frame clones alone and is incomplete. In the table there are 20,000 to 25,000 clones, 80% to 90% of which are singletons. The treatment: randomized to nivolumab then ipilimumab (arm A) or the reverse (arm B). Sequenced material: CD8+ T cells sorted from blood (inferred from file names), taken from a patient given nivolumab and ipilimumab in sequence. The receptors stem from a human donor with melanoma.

The CDR3 here is CASSLVLRGGEKLFF. CDR3 nucleotide sequence: TGTGCCAGCAGCTTAGTCTTAAGAGGGGGTGAAAAACTGTTTTTT. The chain recombines TRBV5-5 with TRBJ1-4; a weak D match, TRBD1 (6 bases). Germline CDR1 SGHKS, CDR2 YYEKEE (reference sequence). V was shortened by 2 bases and J by 7 bases, with 15 bases between the two germline ends. The CDR3 contains 15 residues.

The CDR3 loop reads CASSLVPGEQPQHF. CDR3 nucleotides: TGTGCCAGCAGCTTGGTTCCGGGAGAACAGCCCCAGCATTTT. V is TRBV5-5 and J is TRBJ1-5; D gene unclear. Germline CDR1 reads SGHKS; CDR2 reads YYEKEE (reference sequence). Trimming shortened V by 0 bases and J by 7 bases, and 11 bases separated the two germline ends. The CDR3 runs 14 residues.

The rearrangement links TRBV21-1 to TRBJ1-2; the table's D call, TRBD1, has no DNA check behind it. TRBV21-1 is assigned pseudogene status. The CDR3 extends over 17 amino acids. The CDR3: CASSKASGGAGFYGYTF. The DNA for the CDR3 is TGTGCCAGCAGCAAAGCTTCAGGGGGCGCAGGTTTCTACGGCTACACCTTC.

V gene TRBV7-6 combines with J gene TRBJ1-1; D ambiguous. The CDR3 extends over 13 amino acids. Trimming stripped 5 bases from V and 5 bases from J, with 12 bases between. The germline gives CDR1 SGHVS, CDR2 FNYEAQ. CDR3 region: CASSQEVGTEAFF. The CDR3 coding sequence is TGTGCCAGCAGCCAGGAGGTTGGGACTGAAGCTTTCTTT.

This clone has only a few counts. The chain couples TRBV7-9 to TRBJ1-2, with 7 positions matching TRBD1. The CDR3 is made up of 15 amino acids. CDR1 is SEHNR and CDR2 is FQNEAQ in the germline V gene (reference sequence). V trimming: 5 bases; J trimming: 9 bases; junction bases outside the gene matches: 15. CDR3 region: CASSALGQGEDSYTF. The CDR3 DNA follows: TGTGCCAGCAGCGCCCTTGGGCAGGGGGAAGATAGCTACACCTTC.

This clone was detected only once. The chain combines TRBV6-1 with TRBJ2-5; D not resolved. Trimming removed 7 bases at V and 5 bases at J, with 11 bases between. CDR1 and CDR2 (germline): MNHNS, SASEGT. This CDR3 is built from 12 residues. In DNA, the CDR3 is TGTGCCAGCACGAAGCCCCGGGAGACCCAGTACTTC. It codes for CASTKPRETQYF.

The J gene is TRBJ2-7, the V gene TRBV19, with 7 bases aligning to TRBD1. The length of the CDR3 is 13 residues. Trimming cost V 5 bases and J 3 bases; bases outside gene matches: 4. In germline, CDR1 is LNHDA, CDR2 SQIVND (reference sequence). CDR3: CASSAGQVYEQYF. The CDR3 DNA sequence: TGTGCCAGTAGTGCCGGACAGGTCTACGAGCAGTACTTC.

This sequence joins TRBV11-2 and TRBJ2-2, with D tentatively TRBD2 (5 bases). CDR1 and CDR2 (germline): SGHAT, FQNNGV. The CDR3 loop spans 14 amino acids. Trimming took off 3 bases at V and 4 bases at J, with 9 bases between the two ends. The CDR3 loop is CASSFYRGTGELFF. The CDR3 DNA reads TGTGCCAGCAGCTTCTACCGGGGCACCGGGGAGCTGTTTTTT.

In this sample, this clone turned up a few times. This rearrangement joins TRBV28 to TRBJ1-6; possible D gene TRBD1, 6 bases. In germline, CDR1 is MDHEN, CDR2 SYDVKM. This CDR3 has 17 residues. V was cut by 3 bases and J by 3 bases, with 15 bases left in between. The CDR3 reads CASSFIEQGFYNSPLHF. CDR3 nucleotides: TGTGCCAGCAGTTTTATAGAACAGGGTTTCTATAATTCACCCCTCCACTTT.

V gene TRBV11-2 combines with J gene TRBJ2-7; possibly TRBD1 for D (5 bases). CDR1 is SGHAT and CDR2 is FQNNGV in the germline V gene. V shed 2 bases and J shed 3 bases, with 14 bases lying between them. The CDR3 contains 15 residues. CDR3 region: CASSLFSGIHYEQYF. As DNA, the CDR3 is TGTGCCAGCAGCTTATTCTCAGGGATTCACTACGAGCAGTACTTC.

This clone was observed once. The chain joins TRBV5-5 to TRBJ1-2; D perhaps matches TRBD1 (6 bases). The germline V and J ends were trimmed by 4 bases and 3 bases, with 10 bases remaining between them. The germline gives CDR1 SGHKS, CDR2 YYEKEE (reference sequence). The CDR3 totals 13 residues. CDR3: CASSPDSHYGYTF. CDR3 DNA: TGTGCCAGCAGCCCGGACAGCCACTATGGCTACACCTTC. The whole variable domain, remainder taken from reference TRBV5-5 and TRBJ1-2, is DAGVTQSPTHLIKTRGQQVTLRCSPISGHKSVSWYQQVLGQGPQFIFQYYEKEERGRGNFPDRFSARQFPNYSSELNVNALLLGDSALYLCASSPDSHYGYTFGSGTRLTVV.

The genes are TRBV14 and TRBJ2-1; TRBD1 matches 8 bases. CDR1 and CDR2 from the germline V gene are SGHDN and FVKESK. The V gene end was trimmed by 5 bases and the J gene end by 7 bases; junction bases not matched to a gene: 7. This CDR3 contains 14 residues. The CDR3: CASSESTGENEQFF. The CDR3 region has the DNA TGTGCCAGCAGCGAATCGACAGGGGAAAATGAGCAGTTCTTC.

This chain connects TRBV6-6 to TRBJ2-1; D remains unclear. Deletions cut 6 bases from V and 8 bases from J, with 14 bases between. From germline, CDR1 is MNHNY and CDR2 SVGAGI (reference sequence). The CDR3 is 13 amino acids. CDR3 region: CASSPGRSDEQFF. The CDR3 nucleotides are TGTGCCAGCAGCCCCGGTAGAAGCGATGAGCAGTTCTTC.

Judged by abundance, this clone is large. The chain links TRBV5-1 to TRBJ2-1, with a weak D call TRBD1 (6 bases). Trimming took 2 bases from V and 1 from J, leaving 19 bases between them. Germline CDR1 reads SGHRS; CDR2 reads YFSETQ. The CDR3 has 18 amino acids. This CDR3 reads CASSFGDKKPASYNEQFF. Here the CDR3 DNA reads TGCGCCAGCAGCTTCGGGGACAAAAAGCCGGCGTCCTACAATGAGCAGTTCTTC.

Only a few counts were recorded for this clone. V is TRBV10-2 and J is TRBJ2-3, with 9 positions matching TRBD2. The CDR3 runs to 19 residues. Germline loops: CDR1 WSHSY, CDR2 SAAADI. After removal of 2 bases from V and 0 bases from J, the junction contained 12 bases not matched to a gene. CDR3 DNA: TGCGCCAGCAGTGAGGGGAAGCGGGGGGCCTCCTCTAGCACAGATACGCAGTATTTT. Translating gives CASSEGKRGASSSTDTQYF.

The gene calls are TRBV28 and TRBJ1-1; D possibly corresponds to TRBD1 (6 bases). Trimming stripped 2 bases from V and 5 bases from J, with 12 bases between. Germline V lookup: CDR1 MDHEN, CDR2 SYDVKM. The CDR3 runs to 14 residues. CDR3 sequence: CASSLRGRGTEAFF. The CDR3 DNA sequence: TGTGCCAGCAGTTTACGGGGGCGGGGGACTGAAGCTTTCTTT.

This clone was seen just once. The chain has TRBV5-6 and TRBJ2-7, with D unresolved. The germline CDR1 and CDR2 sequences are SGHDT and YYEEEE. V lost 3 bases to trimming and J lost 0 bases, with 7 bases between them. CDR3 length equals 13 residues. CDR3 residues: CASSSPGSYEQYF. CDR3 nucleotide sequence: TGTGCCAGCAGCTCCCCCGGCTCCTACGAGCAGTACTTC.

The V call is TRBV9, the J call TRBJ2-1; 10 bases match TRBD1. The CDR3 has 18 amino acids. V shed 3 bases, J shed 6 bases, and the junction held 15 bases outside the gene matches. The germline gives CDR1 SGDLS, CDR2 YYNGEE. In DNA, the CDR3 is TGTGCCAGCAGCGATGATGTATTGACGGGACAGGGGAGCAATGAGCAGTTCTTC. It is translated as CASSDDVLTGQGSNEQFF.

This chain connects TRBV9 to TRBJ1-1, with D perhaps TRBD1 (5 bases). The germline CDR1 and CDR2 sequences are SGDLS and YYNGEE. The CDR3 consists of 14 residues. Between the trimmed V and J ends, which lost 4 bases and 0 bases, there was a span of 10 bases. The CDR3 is CASSPRQLNTEAFF. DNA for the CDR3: TGTGCCAGCAGCCCTCGACAGTTGAACACTGAAGCTTTCTTT.

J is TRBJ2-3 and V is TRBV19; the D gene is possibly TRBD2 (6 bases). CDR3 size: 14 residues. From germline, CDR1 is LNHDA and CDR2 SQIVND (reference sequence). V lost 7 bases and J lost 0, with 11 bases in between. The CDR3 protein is CASKDYPSTDTQYF. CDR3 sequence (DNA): TGTGCCAGTAAGGACTATCCTAGCACAGATACGCAGTATTTT. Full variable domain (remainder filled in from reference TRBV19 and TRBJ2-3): DGGITQSPKYLFRKEGQNVTLSCEQNLNHDAMYWYRQDPGQGLRLIYYSQIVNDFQKGDIAEGYSVSREKKESFPLTVTSAQKNPTAFYLCASKDYPSTDTQYFGPGTRLTVL.

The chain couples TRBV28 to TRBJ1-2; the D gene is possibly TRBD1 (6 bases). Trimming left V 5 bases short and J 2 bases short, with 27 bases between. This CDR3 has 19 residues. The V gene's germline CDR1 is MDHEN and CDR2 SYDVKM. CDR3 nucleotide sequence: TGTGCCAGCAGTCCACGGACAGTTAATCGCCACCTCTCGAACTATGGCTACACCTTC. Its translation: CASSPRTVNRHLSNYGYTF.

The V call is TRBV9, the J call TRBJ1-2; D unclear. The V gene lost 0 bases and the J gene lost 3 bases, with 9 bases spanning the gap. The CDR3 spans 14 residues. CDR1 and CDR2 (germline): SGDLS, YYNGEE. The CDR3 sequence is CASSVGGEDYGYTF. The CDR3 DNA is TGTGCCAGCAGCGTAGGCGGGGAAGACTATGGCTACACCTTC.

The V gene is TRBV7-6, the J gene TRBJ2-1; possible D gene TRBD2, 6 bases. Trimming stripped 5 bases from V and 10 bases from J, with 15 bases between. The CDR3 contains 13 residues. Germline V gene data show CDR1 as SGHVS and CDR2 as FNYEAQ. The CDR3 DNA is TGTGCCAGCAGCGCTAGGCTGGGAGGCGAGCAGTTCTTC. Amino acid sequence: CASSARLGGEQFF.

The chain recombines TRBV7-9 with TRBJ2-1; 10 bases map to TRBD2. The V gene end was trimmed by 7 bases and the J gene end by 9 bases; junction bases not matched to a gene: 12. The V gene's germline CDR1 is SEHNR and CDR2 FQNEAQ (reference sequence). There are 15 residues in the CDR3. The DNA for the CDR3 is TGTGCCAGCACCTTCCTAGCGGGAGTACTTGCTGAGCAGTTCTTC. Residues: CASTFLAGVLAEQFF.

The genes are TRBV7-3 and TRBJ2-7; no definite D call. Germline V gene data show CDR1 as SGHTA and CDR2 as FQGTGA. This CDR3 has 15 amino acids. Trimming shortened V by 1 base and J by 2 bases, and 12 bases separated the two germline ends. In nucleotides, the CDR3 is TGTGCCAGCAGCTTAATCGGGTCCTCGCCCTACGAGCAGTACTTC. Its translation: CASSLIGSSPYEQYF.

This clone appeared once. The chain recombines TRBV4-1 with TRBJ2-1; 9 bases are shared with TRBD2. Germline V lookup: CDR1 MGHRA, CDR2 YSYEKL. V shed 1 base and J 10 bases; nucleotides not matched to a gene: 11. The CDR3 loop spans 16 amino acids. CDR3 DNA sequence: TGCGCCAGCAGCCAAGGTTTCGGACTAGCGTCAAGAGAGCAGTTCTTC. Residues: CASSQGFGLASREQFF.

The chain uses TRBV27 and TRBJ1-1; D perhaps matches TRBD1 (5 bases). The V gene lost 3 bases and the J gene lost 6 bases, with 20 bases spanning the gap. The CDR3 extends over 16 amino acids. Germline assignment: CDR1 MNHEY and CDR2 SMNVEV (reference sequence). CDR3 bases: TGTGCCAGCAGTTTCGGATCCGGGGGGTCGGGTGCTGAAGCTTTCTTT. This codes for CASSFGSGGSGAEAFF.

The CDR3 DNA reads TGTGCCAGCACAGGACTAGCGGGCGCGAAGACGACGGGCATGAATACGCAGTATTTT. Amino acids: CASTGLAGAKTTGMNTQYF. The chain combines TRBV5-5 with TRBJ2-3; 11 positions match TRBD2. With V trimmed by 6 bases and J by 7 bases, 22 bases remained unmatched. Germline CDR1 SGHKS, CDR2 YYEKEE (reference sequence). The CDR3 has 19 amino acids.